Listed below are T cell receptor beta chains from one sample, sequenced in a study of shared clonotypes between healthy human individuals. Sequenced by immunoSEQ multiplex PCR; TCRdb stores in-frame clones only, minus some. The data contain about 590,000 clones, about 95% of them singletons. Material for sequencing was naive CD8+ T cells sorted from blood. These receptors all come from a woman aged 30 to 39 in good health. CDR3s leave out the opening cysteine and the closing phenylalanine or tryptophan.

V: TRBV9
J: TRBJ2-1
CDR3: ASSVVGTSTSYNEQF

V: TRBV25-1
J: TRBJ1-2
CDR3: ASSGRDGQGGGGYT

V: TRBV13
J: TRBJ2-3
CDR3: ASSAGPTDTQY

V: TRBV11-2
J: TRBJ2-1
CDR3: ASSSLSGQYNEQF

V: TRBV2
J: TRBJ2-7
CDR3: ASSSGEFYEQY

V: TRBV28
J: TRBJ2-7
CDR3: ASSRDPQGLSYEQY

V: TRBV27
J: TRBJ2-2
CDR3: ASSTPGTSGNTGELF

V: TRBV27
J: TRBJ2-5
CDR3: ASTLNSGTKETQY

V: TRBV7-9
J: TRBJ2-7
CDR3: ASRGGSYEQY

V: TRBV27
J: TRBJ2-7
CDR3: ASSWNLAYEQY

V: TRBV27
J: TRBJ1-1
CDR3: ASSWTGNTEAF

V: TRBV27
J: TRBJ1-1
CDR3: ASSLSGGMGTEAF

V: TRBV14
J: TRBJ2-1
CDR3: ASSLYQGGYNEQF

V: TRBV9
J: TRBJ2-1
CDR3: ASSVETGDYNEQF

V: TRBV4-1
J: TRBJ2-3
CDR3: ASSHTTGLSTDTQY

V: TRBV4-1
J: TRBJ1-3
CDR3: ASSAIGRGTGNTIY

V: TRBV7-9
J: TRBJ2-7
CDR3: ASSLIAGGLYEQY

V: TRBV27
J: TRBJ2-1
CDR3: ASSRDAYNEQF

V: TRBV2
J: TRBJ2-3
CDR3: ASLDRGGITQY

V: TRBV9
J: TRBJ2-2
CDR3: ASSVRGDGGELF

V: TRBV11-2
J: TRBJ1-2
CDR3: ASSLDRFVQDYGYT

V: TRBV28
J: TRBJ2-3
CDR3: ASSRLAGGDTQY

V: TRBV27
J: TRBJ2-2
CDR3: ASSLTTLNTGELF

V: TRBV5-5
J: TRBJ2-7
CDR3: ASSLNYLGLAGVGLEQY

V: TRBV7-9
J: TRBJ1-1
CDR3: ASRPTQGRGPEAF

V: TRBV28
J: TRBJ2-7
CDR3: ASSPGHSYEQY

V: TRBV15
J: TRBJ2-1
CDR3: ATSRDLGTGVTSFVNEQF

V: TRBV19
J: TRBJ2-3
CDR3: ASSSGRSTDTQY

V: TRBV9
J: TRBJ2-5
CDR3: ASSVSSVETQY